The sequence of this T cell receptor (beta chain) was determined in a study of technical replicates of blood from a handful of donors. Germline-derived CDR1 and CDR2 are SGHRS and YFSETQ. V gave up 1 base and J gave up 2 bases, with 4 bases separating them. The CDR3 runs to 13 residues. Clones were read by immunoSEQ multiplex PCR, and TCRdb kept only the in-frame ones, dropping some. The table lists 50,000 to 80,000 clones, roughly 90% of them singletons. This TCR derives from a human donor in good health. Some clones in this sample may be carry-over from other donors' samples. Sequencing was done on a sample of PBMCs. V and J are TRBV5-1 and TRBJ1-3; D is undetermined. The CDR3 loop reads CASSLTTGNTIYF. Written as DNA, the CDR3 is TGCGCCAGCAGCTTGACAACTGGAAACACCATATATTTT.